These T cell receptor beta chains were read from a single sample in a study of T cell responses to AZD1222 COVID-19 vaccine. Profiling relied on immunoSEQ multiplex PCR, and the TCRdb table lists in-frame clones only, not all of them. Of around 130,000 clones in the sample, 91% were seen once. This specimen was peripheral blood, taken 28 days after the second AZD1222 dose. Source of these receptors: an adult who received the AZD1222 COVID-19 vaccine. CDR3s include the opening cysteine and the closing phenylalanine or tryptophan. A D gene is named only where the DNA matches it firmly. A row's size may be missing; if present it is once, few, many or a size class.

d_gene,v_gene,j_gene,abundance,CDR3nt,CDR3aa
-,TRBV6-2/TRBV6-3,TRBJ2-3,-,TGTGCCAGCAGCACCAATATAGATACGCAGTATTTT,CASSTNIDTQYF
-,TRBV7-2,TRBJ2-1,-,TGTGCCAGCAGCTTATTAGGGACTGCTAACAATGAGCAGTTCTTC,CASSLLGTANNEQFF
-,TRBV27,TRBJ1-6,-,TGTGCCAGCAGTTTAGACAGTTATAATTCACCCCTCCACTTT,CASSLDSYNSPLHF
-,TRBV7-8,TRBJ1-4,-,TGTGCCAGCAGCTCCCAGGGACGTGGTGAAAAACTGTTTTTT,CASSSQGRGEKLFF
TRBD1,TRBV6-2/TRBV6-3,TRBJ1-1,-,TGTGCCAGCAGTCTAAACAGGGGTCTTGAAGCTTTCTTT,CASSLNRGLEAFF
TRBD1,TRBV24-1,TRBJ1-1,once,TGTGCCACCAGTGAAACCGGGACAGGGGCCTTGAACACTGAAGCTTTCTTT,CATSETGTGALNTEAFF
-,TRBV5-6,TRBJ1-4,-,TGTGCCAGCTCTAAGTGGGAAAAACTGTTTTTT,CASSKWEKLFF
TRBD2,TRBV3-1/TRBV3-2,TRBJ2-7,once,TGTGCCAGCAGCTCCATCGGGACTAGCGACTACGAGCAGTACTTC,CASSSIGTSDYEQYF
-,TRBV5-6,TRBJ1-2,-,TGTGCCAGCAGCTCTCTAGTCTATGGCTACACCTTC,CASSSLVYGYTF
-,TRBV5-6,TRBJ1-5,-,TGTGCCAGCAGCTTGAGAGGGTCTGCTCAGCCCCAGCATTTT,CASSLRGSAQPQHF
-,TRBV5-1,TRBJ2-1,-,TGCGCCAGCAGCTTAACAGGGAAACTCAATGAGCAGTTCTTC,CASSLTGKLNEQFF
TRBD2,TRBV11-3,TRBJ2-1,-,TGTGCCAGCAGCTCCCAGAGTGGAGCGGGGGGACACAATGAGCAGTTCTTC,CASSSQSGAGGHNEQFF
-,TRBV3-1/TRBV3-2,TRBJ2-1,-,TGTGCCAGCAGCGAGATGTCCAATGAGCAGTTCTTC,CASSEMSNEQFF
-,TRBV19,TRBJ1-5,few,TGTGCCAGTAGTCCCTTTGGAGGGGGGCAGCCCCAGCATTTT,CASSPFGGGQPQHF
TRBD2,TRBV30,TRBJ2-1,-,TGTGCCTGGAGGAGGGGGCGACTAGCGGATAGCTACAATGAGCAGTTCTTC,CAWRRGRLADSYNEQFF
TRBD1,TRBV3-1/TRBV3-2,TRBJ1-1,-,TGTGCCAGCCCGCGACAGGGGGTAATGAACACTGAAGCTTTCTTT,CASPRQGVMNTEAFF
TRBD2,TRBV29-1,TRBJ2-3,-,TGCAGCGCCCAGTCTAGCGGGGGGGTTCCAGATACGCAGTATTTT,CSAQSSGGVPDTQYF
-,TRBV3-1/TRBV3-2,TRBJ2-1,-,TGTGCCAGCAGCCAAGAGGGGACCTACAATGAGCAGTTCTTC,CASSQEGTYNEQFF
-,TRBV6-5,TRBJ2-1,-,TGTGCCAGCAGTTTCCAGGGGCTCTTCTACAATGAGCAGTTCTTC,CASSFQGLFYNEQFF
-,TRBV5-1,TRBJ1-1,-,TGCGCCAGCAGCTCCGGCCTAGGGAGATGGGCGAACACTGAAGCTTTCTTT,CASSSGLGRWANTEAFF
-,TRBV18,TRBJ1-4,-,TGTGCCAGCTCACCAAGGGGACTTGCAACTAATGAAAAACTGTTTTTT,CASSPRGLATNEKLFF
-,TRBV7-2,TRBJ1-1,once,TGTGCCAGCAGCCCCCAAAACACTGAAGCTTTCTTT,CASSPQNTEAFF
TRBD1,TRBV18,TRBJ1-5,-,TGTGCCAGCTCACCCGCCGGGACAGGGTTGGGTGGCAATCAGCCCCAGCATTTT,CASSPAGTGLGGNQPQHF
-,TRBV2,TRBJ1-1,-,TGTGCCAGCAGGAACGGGGAGACTGAAGCTTTCTTT,CASRNGETEAFF
-,TRBV7-2,TRBJ1-3,-,TGTGCCAGCAGCTTAGTACCCCAGCCAGGAAACACCATATATTTT,CASSLVPQPGNTIYF
-,TRBV5-1,TRBJ2-7,few,TGCGCCAGCAGCCCTGCCCCGATAGGCAGCGTCTCCTACGAGCAGTACTTC,CASSPAPIGSVSYEQYF
-,TRBV11-3,TRBJ2-1,-,TGTGCCAGCAGCTCCTTCCGGGTCTCCACATGGGGTGAGCAGTTCTTC,CASSSFRVSTWGEQFF
-,TRBV9,TRBJ2-4,once,TGTGCCAGCAGCGTAGGAGGTAGCGACAAAGGCAAAAACATTCAGTACTTC,CASSVGGSDKGKNIQYF
TRBD1,TRBV12-5,TRBJ2-1,-,TGTGCTAGTGGGGTAACCGGGACAGGGAACCTAGGAAGGAACAATGAGCAGTTCTTC,CASGVTGTGNLGRNNEQFF
-,TRBV6-5,TRBJ1-4,-,TGTGCCAGCAGTCCCGCCTACGGAGGTGAAAAACTGTTTTTT,CASSPAYGGEKLFF
TRBD1,TRBV18,TRBJ1-5,-,TGTGCCAGCTCACCACCGGGACACCCAGGGACCAGGGGGTATCAGCCCCAGCATTTT,CASSPPGHPGTRGYQPQHF
-,TRBV2,TRBJ2-2,-,TGTGCCAGCAGGATCACGAACACCGGGGAGCTGTTTTTT,CASRITNTGELFF
-,TRBV6-6,TRBJ1-1,-,TGTGCCAGCAGTTACGGACAGCCTGAAGCTTTCTTT,CASSYGQPEAFF
TRBD1,TRBV6-1,TRBJ2-5,-,TGTGCCAGCAGTGAAGCGCATGGGACAGATCAAGAGACCCAGTACTTC,CASSEAHGTDQETQYF
-,TRBV3-1/TRBV3-2,TRBJ2-2,-,TGTGCCAGCAGCGAAACAGCTAGCACCGGGGAGCTGTTTTTT,CASSETASTGELFF
-,TRBV2,TRBJ1-2,-,TGTGCCAGCAAGAAGGCCAACGGCTATGGCTACACCTTC,CASKKANGYGYTF
-,TRBV15,TRBJ2-1,-,TGTGCCACCAGCAGAGATAGCTTAGGAGAGCAGTTCTTC,CATSRDSLGEQFF
-,TRBV5-1,TRBJ2-5,-,TGCGCCAGCAGCCTGGAGGGGGGCAGAATCCAAGAGACCCAGTACTTC,CASSLEGGRIQETQYF
-,TRBV5-1,TRBJ2-2,-,TGCGCCAGCAGCTTCCCGGACGGGATGAACACCGGGGAGCTGTTTTTT,CASSFPDGMNTGELFF
TRBD2,TRBV3-1/TRBV3-2,TRBJ2-5,-,TGTGCCAGCAGCCAAGGGGGCGCGGGGGGGCACCAAGAGACCCAGTACTTC,CASSQGGAGGHQETQYF
-,TRBV28,TRBJ1-1,once,TGTGCCAGCAGTTTTCTTGAGCGCCTTAACACTGAAGCTTTCTTT,CASSFLERLNTEAFF
-,TRBV28,TRBJ2-1,-,TGTGCCAGCAGTTTATACGGGGTCTTCTCCTACAATGAGCAGTTCTTC,CASSLYGVFSYNEQFF
-,TRBV21-1,TRBJ1-4,-,TGTGCCAGCAGCAAAGAGGGGGACAGGGCAATAAGAGAGGAAAAACTGTTTTTT,CASSKEGDRAIREEKLFF